Listed below are T cell receptor beta chains from one sample, sequenced in a study of cytomegalovirus exposure and HLA in healthy donors. Repertoires were generated with immunoSEQ multiplex PCR, while TCRdb's copy carries only in-frame clones and drops some. In the table there are more than 100,000 clones, 65% to 85% of which are singletons. Sequencing used PBMCs. The receptors originated from a woman between 18 and 30 years old in good health and CMV-seronegative. Each CDR3 is given with its conserved first and last residue. The D gene is left open where the match is weak. Expanded clones are given a class, and other clones once, few, many or no size at all.

TGTGCCACCAGCCCCGGACAGCCCTACGAGCAGTACTTC	CATSPGQPYEQYF	.	.	TRBJ2-7	TRBV15
TGCGCCAGCAGCTTGGCAGGGGTTGACACTGAAAAACTGTTTTTT	CASSLAGVDTEKLFF	.	.	TRBJ1-4	TRBV5-1
TGTGCCAGCAGCTCCCACCGGGGGGGCTACACCTTC	CASSSHRGGYTF	.	.	TRBJ1-2	TRBV27
TGCAACGTTGAAGATGGAAGGGGTCAGCCCCAGCATTTT	CNVEDGRGQPQHF	.	.	TRBJ1-5	TRBV29-1
.	CSVGYGSMFF	.	.	TRBJ2-1	TRBV29-1
TGTGCCAGCAGTTACTCCCGACAGGGAACCAAAAACATTCAGTACTTC	CASSYSRQGTKNIQYF	.	TRBD1	TRBJ2-4	TRBV6-5
TGTGCCACCAGCAGAGATTGGCTAGCGGGAGACGAGCAGTACTTC	CATSRDWLAGDEQYF	.	TRBD2	TRBJ2-7	TRBV15
TGCGCCAGCAGCCAAGTAAGCGGGAACACTGAAGCTTTCTTT	CASSQVSGNTEAFF	.	.	TRBJ1-1	TRBV4-1
TGTGCCAGCAGTGTACAGGGGGGAAGCAATCAGCCCCAGCATTTT	CASSVQGGSNQPQHF	once	TRBD1	TRBJ1-5	TRBV6-4
TGTGCCAGCAGTGGCGGACAGGATCTAAATCAGCCCCAGCATTTT	CASSGGQDLNQPQHF	few	TRBD1	TRBJ1-5	TRBV6-1
TGCGCCAGCAGCTGGGAAGGCGCGGGAGTCTCAGATACGCAGTATTTT	CASSWEGAGVSDTQYF	.	TRBD2	TRBJ2-3	TRBV5-1
TGTGCCAGCATTCTCGGACTAGCCGGCACAGATACGCAGTATTTT	CASILGLAGTDTQYF	few	TRBD2	TRBJ2-3	TRBV6-1
TGTGCCAGCAGTTACTCTCGTTCCTTTGCGGGCTACGAGCAGTACTTC	CASSYSRSFAGYEQYF	.	.	TRBJ2-7	TRBV6-6
TGTGCCAGCAGCCAAGATTTGGGGGGGCGGCTTGATACGCAGTATTTT	CASSQDLGGRLDTQYF	.	.	TRBJ2-3	TRBV14
TGTGCCAGTAGTACCCGCAGGGACTATGGCTACACCTTC	CASSTRRDYGYTF	.	.	TRBJ1-2	TRBV19
TGTGCCTGGGATTCCACTCGGACTAGTAATTACTACGAGCAGTACTTC	CAWDSTRTSNYYEQYF	.	TRBD2	TRBJ2-7	TRBV30
TGCGCCAGCAGCTTGGGAATCACCGGCTCTGGAAACACCATATATTTT	CASSLGITGSGNTIYF	.	.	TRBJ1-3	TRBV5-1
TGCAGTGCTAGCCTCTATACTGAAGCTTTCTTT	CSASLYTEAFF	.	.	TRBJ1-1	TRBV20-1
TGCAGCGTTGACGGTTACGGACACTTTCCTAGGGTCGATACGCAGTATTTT	CSVDGYGHFPRVDTQYF	.	.	TRBJ2-3	TRBV29-1
TGTGCCAGCAGCCCCCGCGGGGAGGGGAAGCAGTTCTTC	CASSPRGEGKQFF	.	TRBD2	TRBJ2-1	TRBV6-4
TGTGCCAGCAGCTTTCTAGGGGGACAGGGACCTTTCTTT	CASSFLGGQGPFF	.	TRBD1	TRBJ1-1	TRBV7-8
TGTGCCTGGAGTGTAAGAGGACAGGGAGAGGGCGGCGGTAAAGCTTTCTTT	CAWSVRGQGEGGGKAFF	.	TRBD1	TRBJ1-1	TRBV30
TGTGCCAGCAGCTTCGGGGATACTGAAGCTTTCTTT	CASSFGDTEAFF	.	.	TRBJ1-1	TRBV7-9
TGTGCCAGCAGCCTCGATCTGGCGGGAGGGGCAGATACGCAGTATTTT	CASSLDLAGGADTQYF	.	TRBD2	TRBJ2-3	TRBV7-2
TGTGCCAGCAGCAGCGGAAACACAGATACGCAGTATTTT	CASSSGNTDTQYF	.	.	TRBJ2-3	TRBV11-3
TGCAGCGTTGAAGGGGACAGCTATGGCTACACCTTC	CSVEGDSYGYTF	.	TRBD1	TRBJ1-2	TRBV29-1
TGCGCCAGCAGCTTAGAGGGAGAGCAGTACTTC	CASSLEGEQYF	.	.	TRBJ2-7	TRBV5-1
TGTGCCAGCGACCCACTTGGGCGGGAGGCCATAGAATCACAAGAGACCCAGTACTTC	CASDPLGREAIESQETQYF	.	TRBD2	TRBJ2-5	TRBV27
TGTGCCAGCTTTCGCGGGAGGGACACCTACGAGCAGTACTTC	CASFRGRDTYEQYF	.	TRBD2	TRBJ2-7	TRBV28
TGTGCCAGCAGTTACTCATCGGGAATAGATGGCTACACCTTC	CASSYSSGIDGYTF	few	.	TRBJ1-2	TRBV6-5
TGTGTCAGAAGCTTAGATGATCGCTCATTGAGTGGGCAGGGTCAGAACACTGAAGCTTTCTTT	CVRSLDDRSLSGQGQNTEAFF	few	.	TRBJ1-1	TRBV7-5
TGTGCCAGCAGGCCTAGCGGGGTGCCCACAGATACGCAGTATTTT	CASRPSGVPTDTQYF	few	TRBD2	TRBJ2-3	TRBV6-5
TGTGCCAGCAGCTCCGCGGGATTACCCCCCTACGAGCAGTACTTC	CASSSAGLPPYEQYF	.	.	TRBJ2-7	TRBV5-4
TGTGCCAGTAGTTTCCAAAATCAGCCCCAGCATTTT	CASSFQNQPQHF	.	.	TRBJ1-5	TRBV19
TGCGCCAGCAGCGTGGACAGTTCCTACAATGAGCAGTTCTTC	CASSVDSSYNEQFF	.	.	TRBJ2-1	TRBV5-1
TGCGCCAGCAGCCAAGCCGGGACAGCCAACACCGGGGAGCTGTTTTTT	CASSQAGTANTGELFF	.	TRBD1	TRBJ2-2	TRBV4-1
TGCAGCGCGCAGGAGGAGGGGATCTACGAGCAGTACTTC	CSAQEEGIYEQYF	.	.	TRBJ2-7	TRBV29-1
TGCAGCGTATCAGGGGACAATGAGCAGTTCTTC	CSVSGDNEQFF	once	.	TRBJ2-1	TRBV29-1
TGTGCCAGCAGTTACCCGACATCTGAAGGGGACGAGCAGTACTTC	CASSYPTSEGDEQYF	once	.	TRBJ2-7	TRBV6-6
TGTGCCAGCTCGACAGGGTTAATCGCTTTCTTT	CASSTGLIAFF	.	TRBD1	TRBJ1-1	TRBV28
TGTGCCACCAGCAGGGGACAGGGGGCCAAAAGACCAGCCGTCAATCAGCCCCAGCATTTT	CATSRGQGAKRPAVNQPQHF	.	TRBD1	TRBJ1-5	TRBV15
TGTGCCAGCAGTTTAGCGGGAGAGGGAGAGACCCAGTACTTC	CASSLAGEGETQYF	.	TRBD2	TRBJ2-5	TRBV6-5
TGTGCCAGCAGCTCGGTGTCTGCCTCATTGAGCTATGGCTACACCTTC	CASSSVSASLSYGYTF	few	.	TRBJ1-2	TRBV5-6
TGTGCCAGCAGTTTAAGAGCGGGAGAGGACTATGGCTACACCTTC	CASSLRAGEDYGYTF	.	.	TRBJ1-2	TRBV27
TGTGCTAGTGCTCGGGATGTTCAGCCCCAGCATTTT	CASARDVQPQHF	.	.	TRBJ1-5	TRBV12-5
TGTGCCAGCAGTTTGGCGGGAACCTACAATGAGCAGTTCTTC	CASSLAGTYNEQFF	.	.	TRBJ2-1	TRBV27
TGTGCCAGCAGTTACAGCGGGGTTGGGTACAATGAGCAGTTCTTC	CASSYSGVGYNEQFF	.	TRBD2	TRBJ2-1	TRBV6-5
TGCGCCAGCAGCCTCCTCCCGGGACTTCTTTACGAGCAGTACTTC	CASSLLPGLLYEQYF	few	.	TRBJ2-7	TRBV4-1